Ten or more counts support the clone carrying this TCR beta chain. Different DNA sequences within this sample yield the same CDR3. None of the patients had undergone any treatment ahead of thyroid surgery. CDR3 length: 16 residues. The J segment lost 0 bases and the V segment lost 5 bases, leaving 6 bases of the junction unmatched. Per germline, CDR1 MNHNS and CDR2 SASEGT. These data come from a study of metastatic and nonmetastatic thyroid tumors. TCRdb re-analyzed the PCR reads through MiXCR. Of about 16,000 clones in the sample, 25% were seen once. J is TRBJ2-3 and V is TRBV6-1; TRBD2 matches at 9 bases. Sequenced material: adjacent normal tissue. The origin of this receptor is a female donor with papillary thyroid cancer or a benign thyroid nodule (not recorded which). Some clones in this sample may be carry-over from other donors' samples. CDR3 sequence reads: CASSKTSGHSTDTQYF. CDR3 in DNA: TGTGCCAGCAGTAAAACTAGCGGGCATAGCACAGATACGCAGTATTTT.